This T cell receptor beta chain came from a study of PD-L1 blockade in urothelial cancer. A few counts support this clone. The length of the CDR3 is 14 residues. Trimming stripped 1 base from V and 2 bases from J, with 9 bases between. Germline loops: CDR1 SGHAT, CDR2 FQDESV (reference sequence). The assay was immunoSEQ multiplex PCR, and TCRdb's table has in-frame clones only and misses some. The sample lists around 63,000 clones; 80% to 90% were seen once. Time point here: pretreatment peripheral blood. The sequenced sample was PBMCs, obtained around atezolizumab (anti-PD-L1) treatment. V usage is TRBV11-1 and J usage is TRBJ2-7; no clear D gene. This TCR was recovered from a man between 65 and 80 years old with urothelial cancer. The CDR3 sequence is CASSLVASTYEQYF. CDR3 DNA sequence: TGTGCCAGCAGCTTAGTAGCTTCTACCTACGAGCAGTACTTC.